Shown below are 28 T cell receptor beta chains from a single sample sequenced in a study of T cells after yellow fever vaccination. Each CDR3 protein gets one entry after TCRdb re-called the 5' RACE reads with MiXCR. Of roughly 330,000 distinct CDR3 sequences listed, about 4% are singletons. The sample consisted of PBMCs, taken 5 days after the yellow fever booster vaccination. Every receptor here comes from a man aged 18 to 30 who received the YFV17D yellow fever vaccine.

This clonotype was counted many times. The rearrangement uses TRBV9 and TRBJ1-3; D gene uncertain. Germline V CDR1 and CDR2: SGDLS, YYNGEE. Trimming cost V 0 bases and J 4 bases, with 8 bases left between them. This CDR3 is built from 14 residues. Written as DNA, the CDR3 is TGTGCCAGCAGCGTAGACCCAGGCGGAAACACCATATATTTT. Translated: CASSVDPGGNTIYF.

This clonotype was seen repeatedly, ten times or more. The V call is TRBV20-1, the J call TRBJ2-5; a possible D gene is TRBD2 (7 bases). Trimming stripped 5 bases from V and 5 bases from J, with 15 bases between. Germline values: CDR1 DFQATT, CDR2 SNEGSKA (reference sequence). The CDR3 is 13 amino acids. The CDR3 bases are TGCAGTGCTTTCTGGGGGGGCGGCGAGACCCAGTACTTC. This gives the protein CSAFWGGGETQYF.

The chain combines TRBV12-3 or TRBV12-4 with TRBJ2-7; perhaps TRBD1 as D (5 bases). The CDR3 is 14 residues long. Trimming pared 4 bases from V and 2 bases from J, leaving 12 bases between. The CDR3 here is CASSSTGSPYEQYF. CDR3 DNA: TGTGCCAGCAGTTCCACAGGTAGCCCCTACGAGCAGTACTTC.

This clonotype has a count of ten or more. The rearrangement joins TRBV5-5 to TRBJ1-4; a weak D match, TRBD1 (5 bases). The V gene's germline CDR1 is SGHKS and CDR2 YYEKEE (reference sequence). The CDR3 contains 13 residues. Trimming removed 2 bases from V and 8 bases from J, with 10 bases in between. CDR3 sequence: CASSLEGNEKLFF. In nucleotides, the CDR3 is TGTGCCAGCAGCTTAGAGGGGAACGAAAAACTGTTTTTT.

This clonotype was counted at least ten times. The gene calls are TRBV7-2 and TRBJ1-6; D remains ambiguous. Deletions cut 1 base from V and 8 bases from J, with 9 bases between. The V gene's germline CDR1 is SGHTA and CDR2 FQGNSA. The CDR3 sequence is 14 residues long. CDR3 in amino acids: CASSLGGRDSPLHF. In DNA, the CDR3 is TGTGCCAGCAGCTTAGGCGGGAGGGATTCACCCCTCCACTTT.

This clonotype occurred a few times. V and J are TRBV18 and TRBJ2-1; a possible D gene is TRBD1 (5 bases). The CDR3 contains 13 residues. Between the trimmed V and J ends, which lost 4 bases and 7 bases, there was a span of 11 bases. Germline V gives CDR1 KGHSH, CDR2 LQKENI. The CDR3 DNA sequence: TGTGCCAGCTCACGGGCCAGGGAAAATGAGCAGTTCTTC. Amino acids: CASSRARENEQFF.

The CDR3 coding sequence is TGTGCCAGCAGCCCCGGGACAGGGGGTAATGGCTACACCTTC. Amino acid sequence: CASSPGTGGNGYTF. This rearrangement joins TRBV7-2 to TRBJ1-2; 11 bases match TRBD1. The CDR3 loop spans 14 amino acids. The J segment lost 6 bases and the V segment lost 5 bases, leaving 5 bases of the junction unmatched. The V gene's germline CDR1 is SGHTA and CDR2 FQGNSA. The full variable domain, in which reference TRBV7-2 and TRBJ1-2 provide the parts outside the CDR3, is GAGVSQSPSNKVTEKGKDVELRCDPISGHTALYWYRQSLGQGLEFLIYFQGNSAPDKSGLPSDRFSAERTGGSVSTLTIQRTQQEDSAVYLCASSPGTGGNGYTFGSGTRLTVV.

In this sample, this clonotype turned up a few times. The chain recombines TRBV7-9 with TRBJ2-7, with 7 nucleotides matching TRBD1. The trim removed 4 bases at V and 6 bases at J, leaving 6 bases unmatched. The CDR3 length is 13 residues. Germline V gives CDR1 SEHNR, CDR2 FQNEAQ (reference sequence). Here the CDR3 reads CASSSGQNPEQYV. CDR3 sequence (DNA): TGTGCCAGCAGCTCGGGACAGAACCCCGAGCAGTACGTC.

The rearrangement uses TRBV29-1 and TRBJ2-5; TRBD2 matches 8 bases. The V and J ends lost 7 bases and 5 bases, in that order; junction bases with no gene match: 9. CDR3 length: 13 residues. The germline V gene has CDR1 SQVTM and CDR2 ANQGSEA. In DNA form, the CDR3 reads TGCAGCGGGAGGGAAGCGGGGGCCGAGACCCAGTACTTC. As protein: CSGREAGAETQYF. Variable domain in full (rest from reference TRBV29-1 and TRBJ2-5): SAVISQKPSRDICQRGTSLTIQCQVDSQVTMMFWYRQQPGQSLTLIATANQGSEATYESGFVIDKFPISRPNLTFSTLTVSNMSPEDSSIYLCSGREAGAETQYFGPGTRLLVL.

The rearrangement links TRBV7-3 to TRBJ1-1, with TRBD1 as a possible D gene (5 bases). There are 14 residues in the CDR3. V gave up 5 bases and J gave up 1 base, with 11 bases separating them. The germline V gene encodes CDR1 SGHTA and CDR2 FQGTGA. The CDR3 DNA follows: TGTGCCAGCAGCCCCGGGGCTACGAACACTGAAGCTTTCTTT. Amino acid sequence: CASSPGATNTEAFF.

In its sample, this clonotype was seen a few times. The chain is built from TRBV5-1 and TRBJ2-6, with 7 nucleotides matching TRBD1. V was pared by 0 bases and J by 6 bases, with 9 bases of the junction left unmatched. This CDR3 has 17 residues. Germline CDR1 is SGHRS and CDR2 is YFSETQ. CDR3 loop: CASSLDRGLLMANVLTF. CDR3 DNA: TGCGCCAGCAGCTTGGACAGGGGTCTCCTTATGGCCAACGTCCTGACTTTC. The full variable domain, rest sourced from reference TRBV5-1 and TRBJ2-6, is KAGVTQTPRYLIKTRGQQVTLSCSPISGHRSVSWYQQTPGQGLQFLFEYFSETQRNKGNFPGRFSGRQFSNSRSEMNVSTLELGDSALYLCASSLDRGLLMANVLTFGAGSRLTVL.

This clonotype was detected only a few times. The genes are TRBV29-1 and TRBJ1-2; perhaps TRBD1 as D (5 bases). Between the trimmed V and J ends, which lost 3 bases and 4 bases, there was a span of 12 bases. Germline CDR1 reads SQVTM; CDR2 reads ANQGSEA. The CDR3 is 13 residues long. CDR3 protein: CSVDVGQGYGYTF. The CDR3, as DNA: TGCAGCGTTGACGTCGGCCAGGGCTATGGCTACACCTTC.

This clonotype was detected only a few times. The chain carries TRBV6-1 and TRBJ2-5; 8 nucleotides agree with TRBD2. The germline V gene has CDR1 MNHNS and CDR2 SASEGT. The CDR3 sequence is 14 residues long. V gave up 4 bases and J gave up 5 bases; unmatched junction bases: 6. The DNA of the CDR3 is TGTGCCAGCAGTGGGACTAGCTGGTGGGAGACCCAGTACTTC. Protein sequence: CASSGTSWWETQYF.

This clonotype was counted many times. The rearrangement uses TRBV7-2 and TRBJ2-5, with 8 nucleotides matching TRBD1. Unmatched junction bases numbered 7, after V lost 4 bases and J lost 3 bases. The CDR3 covers 15 residues. The germline V gene encodes CDR1 SGHTA and CDR2 FQGNSA. The CDR3 reads CASSSPTGVEETQYF. CDR3 sequence (DNA): TGTGCCAGCAGCTCCCCGACAGGGGTAGAAGAGACCCAGTACTTC.

This clonotype was picked up many times. This chain connects TRBV20-1 to TRBJ1-6; D call uncertain. This CDR3 comprises 15 residues. Trimming shortened V by 3 bases and J by 0 bases, and 9 bases separated the two germline ends. Germline assignment: CDR1 DFQATT and CDR2 SNEGSKA (reference sequence). The CDR3 here is CSASNRGSYNSPLHF. In nucleotides, the CDR3 is TGCAGTGCTAGTAATCGTGGCTCCTATAATTCACCCCTCCACTTT.

This clonotype appeared a few times. This chain connects TRBV20-1 to TRBJ2-2; D tentatively reads TRBD1 or TRBD2 (5 bases each). Germline values: CDR1 DFQATT, CDR2 SNEGSKA (reference sequence). The germline V and J ends were trimmed by 3 bases and 0 bases, with 5 bases remaining between them. The CDR3 is 13 amino acids. The CDR3 region has the DNA TGCAGTGCTAGGGGGGCGAACACCGGGGAGCTGTTTTTT. Its protein product is CSARGANTGELFF.

In this sample, this clonotype turned up many times. The V call is TRBV7-9, the J call TRBJ2-7; no reliable D call. The germline V gene has CDR1 SEHNR and CDR2 FQNEAQ (reference sequence). The CDR3 totals 12 residues. Trimming shortened V by 4 bases and J by 3 bases, and 7 bases separated the two germline ends. The CDR3 is CASSSDDYEQYF. The CDR3 bases are TGTGCCAGCAGCTCCGATGACTACGAGCAGTACTTC.

Ten or more counts support this clonotype. The J gene is TRBJ2-2, the V gene TRBV28; D gene ambiguous. V was trimmed by 6 bases and J by 6 bases, leaving 17 bases between them. CDR1 is MDHEN and CDR2 is SYDVKM in the germline V gene. The CDR3 length is 15 residues. The CDR3 DNA reads TGTGCCAGCAGCTGGAGACATTTCTTCGCCGGGGAGCTGTTTTTT. It codes for CASSWRHFFAGELFF.

This clonotype was detected a few times. The V call is TRBV10-3, the J call TRBJ1-1; D is unclear. V was clipped by 2 bases and J by 10 bases, with 17 bases between them. The germline V gene encodes CDR1 ENHRY and CDR2 SYGVKD. CDR3 length: 14 amino acids. The CDR3 spells CAISERQRLDLAFF. CDR3 sequence (DNA): TGTGCCATCAGTGAGAGGCAGAGATTGGATTTAGCTTTCTTT.

The rearrangement joins TRBV25-1 to TRBJ1-1; TRBD1 is a possible D gene (5 bases). The germline CDR1 and CDR2 sequences are MGHDK and SYGVNS. The CDR3 loop spans 14 amino acids. The V and J ends lost 3 bases and 6 bases respectively, with 14 bases between them. The chain's CDR3 is CASSDWQGGPEAFF. The DNA for the CDR3 is TGTGCCAGCAGTGATTGGCAGGGCGGGCCTGAAGCTTTCTTT. The entire variable domain, with the rest obtained from reference TRBV25-1 and TRBJ1-1, is as follows: EADIYQTPRYLVIGTGKKITLECSQTMGHDKMYWYQQDPGMELHLIHYSYGVNSTEKGDLSSESTVSRIRTEHFPLTLESARPSHTSQYLCASSDWQGGPEAFFGQGTRLTVV.

The chain recombines TRBV2 with TRBJ2-3, with TRBD2 matching over 10 bases. CDR1 SNHLY and CDR2 FYNNEI come from the germline V gene. The CDR3 has 14 amino acids. J lost 5 bases, V lost 8 bases, and 7 bases had no gene match. For the CDR3, the DNA is TGTGCCAGCTGGCTAGCGGGGGCTGGAGATACGCAGTATTTT. It encodes CASWLAGAGDTQYF.

The chain carries TRBV27 and TRBJ2-7; tentative D call: TRBD2 (5 bases). Trimming cost V 5 bases and J 4 bases, with 15 bases left between them. CDR1 and CDR2 from the germline V gene are MNHEY and SMNVEV (reference sequence). CDR3 length: 14 residues. The CDR3 DNA reads as TGTGCCAGCAGTCCACTGGTCCGCGGGTACGAGCAGTACGTC. Its translation: CASSPLVRGYEQYV.

This clonotype was observed at least ten times. J is TRBJ2-3 and V is TRBV7-9; no firm D call. CDR3 length: 12 amino acids. Germline CDR1 is SEHNR and CDR2 is FQNEAQ (reference sequence). V was pared by 3 bases and J by 2 bases, with 3 bases between. CDR3 nucleotides: TGTGCCAGCAGCTTCGACACAGATACGCAGTATTTT. Translated: CASSFDTDTQYF.

The rearrangement uses TRBV14 and TRBJ1-1; D ambiguous. Per germline, CDR1 SGHDN and CDR2 FVKESK. Trimming removed 6 bases from V and 1 base from J, with 3 bases in between. The CDR3 extends over 11 amino acids. The chain's CDR3 is CASRQNTEAFF. The CDR3 bases are TGTGCCAGCAGACAGAACACTGAAGCTTTCTTT.

Ten or more counts support this clonotype. V gene TRBV30 combines with J gene TRBJ2-7, with D tentatively TRBD1 or TRBD2 (5 bases each). The germline V gene encodes CDR1 GTSNPN and CDR2 SVGIG (reference sequence). The CDR3 is 14 residues long. Between the trimmed V and J ends, which lost 4 bases and 2 bases, there was a span of 15 bases. CDR3 sequence (DNA): TGTGCCTGGACCTCCCGGGACGGGACCTACGAGCAGTACTTC. Its protein is CAWTSRDGTYEQYF.

This clonotype was picked up many times. This sequence joins TRBV3-1 and TRBJ1-1; 11 nucleotides align to TRBD1. The length of the CDR3 is 15 residues. Trimming took 5 bases from V and 3 from J; bases not matched to a gene: 5. Germline CDR1 reads LGHDT; CDR2 reads YNNKEL (reference sequence). The CDR3: CASSAGQGADTEAFF. The CDR3 DNA reads as TGTGCCAGCAGCGCTGGACAGGGGGCCGACACTGAAGCTTTCTTT.

The chain employs TRBV19 and TRBJ2-7; a possible D gene is TRBD1 (6 bases). From germline, CDR1 is LNHDA and CDR2 SQIVND (reference sequence). The ends were cut back, 8 bases at V and 7 bases at J, with 21 bases in the middle. The CDR3 has 14 residues. CDR3 region: CASEPPGQPGEQYF. As DNA, the CDR3 is TGTGCCAGTGAACCCCCGGGACAACCGGGGGAGCAGTACTTC.

This clonotype was seen many times. The chain links TRBV20-1 to TRBJ2-5; D perhaps matches TRBD2 (5 bases). The CDR3 has 16 amino acids. Germline V gene data show CDR1 as DFQATT and CDR2 as SNEGSKA (reference sequence). Trimming cost V 0 bases and J 5 bases, with 19 bases left between them. CDR3 sequence: CSARDGRALGGETQYF. As DNA, the CDR3 is TGCAGTGCTAGAGACGGGCGGGCTTTAGGTGGCGAGACCCAGTACTTC.